This T cell receptor beta chain was recorded in a study of blood T cell repertoires in COVID-19. About the study: The study drew acute and convalescent COVID-19 samples from the United States, Italy and Spain.

Original analysis: Estimation of nucleated cell counts relied on the amplification of reference gene primers. Libraries were prepared by immunoSEQ multiplex PCR; TCRdb keeps only in-frame clonotypes and omits some of them. The V and J calls and the clone size are those of that table, but D and trimming were determined from the DNA. The repertoire includes some 420,000 clones, 80% to 90% of them detected once, and about 1.1% sits in the top ten. The germline CDR1 and CDR2 sequences are SQVTM and ANQGSEA. V trimming: 0 bases; J trimming: 4 bases; junction bases outside the gene matches: 8. The CDR3 is made up of 15 amino acids. Researchers sorted participants into cohorts using their self-reported clinical history. The study counted Cohort 3 donors as recovered given two negative PCRs, clearance, or symptom resolution.

The clonotype was recovered from a man aged 30 to 39 who had recovered from COVID-19. The gene calls are TRBV29-1 and TRBJ2-5; 7 bases are a match to TRBD2. Input material: PBMCs or T cells enriched from blood (not recorded which). CDR3 in DNA: TGCAGCGTTGAAGACTGGCGGGAGTTAGGAGAGACCCAGTACTTC. Residues: CSVEDWRELGETQYF.